Included here is one T cell receptor (beta chain) sequence, with context. This sample was included in a study of T cell changes during pregnancy in multiple sclerosis. With 10 bases clipped from V and 0 bases from J, the junction kept 9 bases outside the gene matches. Germline V lookup: CDR1 LNHDA, CDR2 SQIVND (reference sequence). CDR3 length equals 16 residues. Profiling relied on immunoSEQ multiplex PCR, and the TCRdb table lists in-frame clones only, not all of them. The table has fewer than 65,000 clones, roughly 92% seen once. The chain links TRBV19 to TRBJ2-6; the match to TRBD2 covers 7 bases. Sequencing was performed on CD4+ T cells from peripheral blood mononuclear cells, taken after pregnancy. The origin of this receptor is a female donor with multiple sclerosis, enrolled in a pregnancy study. CDR3 coding DNA: TGTGCCACCGGAGGGAGGGCCCTCTCTGGGGCCAACGTCCTGACTTTC. Translation gives CATGGRALSGANVLTF.